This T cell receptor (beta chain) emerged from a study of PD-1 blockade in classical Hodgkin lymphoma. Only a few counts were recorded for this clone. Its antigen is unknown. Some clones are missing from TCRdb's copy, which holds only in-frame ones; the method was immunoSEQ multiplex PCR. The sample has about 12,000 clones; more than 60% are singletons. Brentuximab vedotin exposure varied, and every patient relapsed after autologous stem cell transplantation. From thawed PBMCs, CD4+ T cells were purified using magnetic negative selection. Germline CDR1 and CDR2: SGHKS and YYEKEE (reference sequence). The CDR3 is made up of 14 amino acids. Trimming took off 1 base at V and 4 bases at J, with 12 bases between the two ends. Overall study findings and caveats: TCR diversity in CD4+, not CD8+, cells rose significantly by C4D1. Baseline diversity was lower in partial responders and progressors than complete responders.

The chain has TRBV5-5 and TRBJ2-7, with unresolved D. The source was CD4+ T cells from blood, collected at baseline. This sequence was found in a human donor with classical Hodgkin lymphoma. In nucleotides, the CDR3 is TGTGCCAGCAGCTTGCAGGTCAACTTGTACGAGCAGTACTTC. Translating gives CASSLQVNLYEQYF.